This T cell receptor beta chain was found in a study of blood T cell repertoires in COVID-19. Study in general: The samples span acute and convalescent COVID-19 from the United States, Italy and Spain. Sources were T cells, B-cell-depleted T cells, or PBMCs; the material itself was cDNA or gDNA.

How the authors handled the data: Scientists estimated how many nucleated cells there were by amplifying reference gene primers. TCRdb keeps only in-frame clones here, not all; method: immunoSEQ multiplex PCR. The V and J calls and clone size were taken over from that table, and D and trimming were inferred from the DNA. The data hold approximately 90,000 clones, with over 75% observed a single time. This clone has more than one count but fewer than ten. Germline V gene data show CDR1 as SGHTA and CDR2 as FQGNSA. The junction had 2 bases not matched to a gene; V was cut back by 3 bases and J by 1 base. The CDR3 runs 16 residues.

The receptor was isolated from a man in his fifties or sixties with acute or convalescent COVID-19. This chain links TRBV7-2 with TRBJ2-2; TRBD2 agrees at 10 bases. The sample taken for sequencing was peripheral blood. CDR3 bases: TGTGCCAGCAGCTTCGTAGCGGGAGGGAACACCGGGGAGCTGTTTTTT. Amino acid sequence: CASSFVAGGNTGELFF.